The rows below give T cell receptor beta chains drawn from one sample of a study of blood T cell repertoires in COVID-19. Assay used: immunoSEQ multiplex PCR; TCRdb lists only in-frame clones, some missing. Of 250,000 to 350,000 clones listed, about 91% are singletons. The sample was peripheral blood. These receptors were obtained from a woman aged 25 to 39 who had recovered from COVID-19. The CDR3 runs from the conserved cysteine through the conserved F or W. Fields, in order: D gene, clone size, J gene, V gene, CDR3 protein, CDR3 DNA. The D gene is left open where the match is weak. Size tells how often a clone was seen (once, few, many) or the class of an expanded clone, and some rows leave it out.

>.|.|TRBJ2-4|TRBV5-6
CASSLSWQILDIQYF
TGTGCCAGCAGCCTGTCCTGGCAGATCTTGGACATTCAGTACTTC
>TRBD1|.|TRBJ1-4|TRBV28
CASSLDRGADKLFF
TGTGCCAGCAGTTTAGACAGGGGCGCAGACAAACTGTTTTTT
>.|.|TRBJ2-3|TRBV9
CASSPDTTGSDTQYF
TGTGCCAGCAGCCCGGACACGACGGGTTCGGATACGCAGTATTTT
>TRBD2|.|TRBJ2-5|TRBV28
CASRPLERGGHRETQYF
TGTGCCAGCAGACCTCTTGAGCGGGGGGGTCATCGAGAGACCCAGTACTTC
>.|.|TRBJ2-5|TRBV21-1
CASSLPGTSGGAYQTQYF
TGTGCCAGCAGCCTTCCCGGGACTAGCGGGGGGGCATATCAGACCCAGTACTTC
>TRBD1|.|TRBJ1-1|TRBV6-5
CASSSGTGFSSTEAFF
TGTGCCAGCAGTTCAGGGACAGGGTTCTCGAGCACTGAAGCTTTCTTT
>TRBD1|once|TRBJ1-6|TRBV7-8
CASSLGTGGFSPLHF
TGTGCCAGCAGCTTAGGGACAGGGGGATTTTCACCCCTCCACTTT
>.|once|TRBJ1-5|TRBV27
CASRRTGNQPQHF
TGTGCCAGCAGAAGGACAGGCAATCAGCCCCAGCATTTT
>TRBD2|once|TRBJ2-2|TRBV5-1
CASRPTSGGTGELFF
TGCGCCAGCAGGCCAACCAGCGGGGGAACCGGGGAGCTGTTTTTT
>.|.|TRBJ2-7|TRBV7-9
CASTEFLQGRDEQYF
TGTGCCAGCACTGAATTCCTGCAGGGCAGGGACGAGCAGTACTTC
>.|.|TRBJ2-7|TRBV30
CAWSVPGARTYEQYF
TGTGCCTGGAGTGTACCAGGGGCTCGGACCTACGAGCAGTACTTC
>.|.|TRBJ1-2|TRBV6-5
CASSYDSANYGYTF
TGTGCCAGCAGCTACGACAGCGCTAACTATGGCTACACCTTC
>TRBD2|.|TRBJ2-7|TRBV2
CASRLAGGSYEQYF
TGTGCCAGCAGGCTAGCGGGGGGGTCCTACGAGCAGTACTTC
>TRBD2|.|TRBJ2-3|TRBV2
CASSSTSGEDTQYF
TGTGCCAGCAGTTCGACTAGCGGGGAGGATACGCAGTATTTT
>.|.|TRBJ2-3|TRBV6-6
CASSRTAQGTDTQYF
TGTGCCAGCAGTCGGACAGCCCAAGGCACAGATACGCAGTATTTT
>TRBD1|.|TRBJ1-1|TRBV5-1
CASSLGARTGRGTEAFF
TGCGCCAGCAGCTTGGGGGCCAGGACAGGGCGAGGCACTGAAGCTTTCTTT
>TRBD2|once|TRBJ2-1|TRBV5-4
CASSQTMTSGGYNEQFF
TGTGCCAGCAGCCAAACGATGACTAGCGGGGGCTACAATGAGCAGTTCTTC
>.|.|TRBJ1-1|TRBV13
CASSPTAMNTEAFF
TGTGCCAGCAGCCCGACAGCTATGAACACTGAAGCTTTCTTT
>.|few|TRBJ1-4|TRBV7-2
CASSLGRGGANEKLFF
TGTGCCAGCAGCTTAGGTCGCGGAGGAGCTAATGAAAAACTGTTTTTT